These 29 T cell receptor beta chains share one sample of origin, sequenced in a study of blood T cell repertoires in COVID-19. Profiled with immunoSEQ multiplex PCR; TCRdb holds only in-frame clones, not every one. The sample includes around 97,000 clones, around 87% of them seen just once. Sequences were obtained from peripheral blood. These receptors all stem from a human donor in a cohort sampled during active COVID-19.

The chain employs TRBV27 and TRBJ1-2; a weak D match, TRBD1 (6 bases). The V gene lost 4 bases and the J gene lost 2 bases, with 14 bases spanning the gap. In germline, CDR1 is MNHEY, CDR2 SMNVEV (reference sequence). The CDR3 runs 15 residues. The DNA of the CDR3 is TGTGCCAGCAGTTATAACGGGGGGGGCAACTATGGCTACACCTTC. This encodes CASSYNGGGNYGYTF.

This rearrangement joins TRBV9 to TRBJ2-2; D might be TRBD1 (6 bases). The V and J ends lost 1 base and 8 bases respectively, with 9 bases between them. Germline V gene lookup returns CDR1 SGDLS and CDR2 YYNGEE. This CDR3 comprises 13 residues. The CDR3 loop is CASSVRGSGELFF. For the CDR3, the DNA is TGTGCCAGCAGCGTAAGGGGGTCTGGGGAGCTGTTTTTT. The whole variable domain, filled in from reference TRBV9 and TRBJ2-2, reads DSGVTQTPKHLITATGQRVTLRCSPRSGDLSVYWYQQSLDQGLQFLIQYYNGEERAKGNILERFSAQQFPDLHSELNLSSLELGDSALYFCASSVRGSGELFFGEGSRLTVL.

The CDR3 DNA sequence: TGTGCCAGCAGTGAACCAGATACCTACGAGCAGTACTTC. Translated, it gives CASSEPDTYEQYF. The chain recombines TRBV6-1 with TRBJ2-7; D is uncertain. V lost 2 bases and J 2 bases, leaving 7 bases between the germline ends. Germline lookup yields CDR1 MNHNS and CDR2 SASEGT. There are 13 residues in the CDR3.

This chain uses TRBV29-1 with TRBJ2-7; D is perhaps TRBD1 (5 bases). This CDR3 spans 12 amino acids. The germline V gene encodes CDR1 SQVTM and CDR2 ANQGSEA. The V end lost 5 bases, the J end lost 3 bases, and 11 bases lay between the germline ends. The CDR3 reads CSVRTTRYEQYF. In DNA form, the CDR3 reads TGCAGCGTTAGGACAACTCGCTACGAGCAGTACTTC.

The chain joins TRBV18 to TRBJ1-2, with D maybe TRBD1 (6 bases). The V end lost 2 bases, the J end lost 3 bases, and 7 bases lay between the germline ends. Per germline, CDR1 KGHSH and CDR2 LQKENI. The CDR3 spans 13 residues. The CDR3 loop is CASSPNRDYGYTF. The CDR3 coding sequence is TGTGCCAGCTCACCAAACAGGGACTATGGCTACACCTTC.

V gene TRBV4-3 combines with J gene TRBJ2-2; D remains unclear. The CDR3 loop spans 15 amino acids. Germline values: CDR1 LGHNA, CDR2 YSLEER. Trimming took 1 base from V and 8 from J, leaving 14 bases between them. The CDR3 DNA reads TGCGCCAGCAGCCAAGGAGTAGCCCGGCCAGGGGAGCTGTTTTTT. The encoded protein is CASSQGVARPGELFF.

The genes are TRBV5-1 and TRBJ1-2; tentatively, D is TRBD1 (5 bases). This CDR3 is built from 13 residues. Trimming shortened V by 0 bases and J by 6 bases, and 9 bases separated the two germline ends. In germline, CDR1 is SGHRS, CDR2 YFSETQ. The CDR3: CASSLGQGDGYTF. The CDR3 DNA reads as TGCGCCAGCAGCTTGGGGCAGGGCGATGGCTACACCTTC.

In its sample, this clone was seen once. The genes are TRBV6-5 and TRBJ1-5, with TRBD1 matching over 10 bases. CDR1 is MNHEY, CDR2 SVGAGI, per germline. This CDR3 contains 16 residues. V shed 3 bases, J shed 3 bases, and the junction held 5 bases outside the gene matches. Here the CDR3 reads CASSYTGTGVNQPQHF. The CDR3 DNA reads as TGTGCCAGCAGTTATACCGGGACAGGGGTCAATCAGCCCCAGCATTTT.

The chain has TRBV10-3 and TRBJ2-1, with 9 bases matching TRBD1. V lost 4 bases and J lost 0; bases outside the gene matches: 4. The CDR3 length is 16 residues. From germline, CDR1 is ENHRY and CDR2 SYGVKD. CDR3 nucleotide sequence: TGTGCCATCAGTGCCGGGACAGGGAGCTCCTACAATGAGCAGTTCTTC. Protein: CAISAGTGSSYNEQFF.

The chain couples TRBV12-5 to TRBJ1-2; a possible D gene is TRBD1 (6 bases). Between the trimmed V and J ends, which lost 0 bases and 1 base, there was a span of 18 bases. This CDR3 has 18 residues. Per germline, CDR1 LGHNT and CDR2 FRNRAP. The CDR3 here is CASGLVLLGRGGNYGYTF. CDR3 nucleotide sequence: TGTGCTAGTGGTTTGGTATTGCTGGGTAGAGGGGGTAACTATGGCTACACCTTC.

The chain employs TRBV4-1 and TRBJ2-1, with TRBD2 identical over 10 bases. The trim removed 1 base at V and 7 bases at J, leaving 7 bases unmatched. The length of the CDR3 is 16 residues. In germline, CDR1 is MGHRA, CDR2 YSYEKL. The CDR3 sequence: CASSQVASGRGNEQFF. DNA of the CDR3: TGCGCCAGCAGCCAAGTAGCCAGCGGGAGGGGTAATGAGCAGTTCTTC.

The V and J genes are TRBV11-3 and TRBJ2-1, with 11 bases fitting TRBD1. The germline V gene has CDR1 SGHNT and CDR2 YENEEA. J was trimmed by 7 bases and V by 5 bases; bases with no gene match: 7. The CDR3 has 15 amino acids. CDR3 nucleotide sequence: TGTGCCAGCAGCCCGGACAGGGGGCCTTGGAATGAGCAGTTCTTC. Its translation: CASSPDRGPWNEQFF.

This clone was observed once. The chain is built from TRBV7-3 and TRBJ2-1; 8 bases agree with TRBD2. The CDR3 is 15 residues long. Germline CDR1 SGHTA, CDR2 FQGTGA. The V gene end was trimmed by 4 bases and the J gene end by 8 bases; junction bases not matched to a gene: 10. CDR3 nucleotides: TGTGCCAGCAGCTCTGGGACTAGGCCCTATTATGAGCAGTTCTTC. Translating it yields CASSSGTRPYYEQFF.

V is TRBV5-1 and J is TRBJ2-7, with 12 bases that match TRBD2. Trimming at V came to 3 bases and at J to 7 bases, leaving 8 bases not matched to a gene. There are 15 residues in the CDR3. Germline V gene lookup returns CDR1 SGHRS and CDR2 YFSETQ. CDR3 coding DNA: TGCGCCAGCAGCTCCCTAGCGGGAGGGCCGGGAGAGCAGTACTTC. It encodes CASSSLAGGPGEQYF. The whole variable domain, remainder taken from reference TRBV5-1 and TRBJ2-7, is KAGVTQTPRYLIKTRGQQVTLSCSPISGHRSVSWYQQTPGQGLQFLFEYFSETQRNKGNFPGRFSGRQFSNSRSEMNVSTLELGDSALYLCASSSLAGGPGEQYFGPGTRLTVT.

The chain joins TRBV5-1 to TRBJ1-1; D is uncertain. The CDR3 spans 17 residues. Germline V gives CDR1 SGHRS, CDR2 YFSETQ. V lost 7 bases to trimming and J lost 0 bases, with 22 bases between them. The CDR3 DNA reads TGCGCCAGCTTCCCCGGAGGGTCACCCCTACTGAACACTGAAGCTTTCTTT. Translation: CASFPGGSPLLNTEAFF.

This chain connects TRBV6-5 to TRBJ2-1; D perhaps matches TRBD1 (5 bases). The V gene's germline CDR1 is MNHEY and CDR2 SVGAGI. Trimming stripped 8 bases from V and 0 bases from J, with 14 bases between. This CDR3 is built from 15 residues. The CDR3 protein is CASRLEDISYNEQFF. The CDR3 DNA reads as TGTGCCAGCCGACTCGAGGACATCTCCTACAATGAGCAGTTCTTC.

This clone was detected only a few times. The V and J genes are TRBV19 and TRBJ2-5; D is unresolved. V was cut by 2 bases and J by 7 bases, with 11 bases left in between. The V gene's germline CDR1 is LNHDA and CDR2 SQIVND (reference sequence). The CDR3 runs to 13 residues. CDR3 loop: CASSITPPGTQYF. CDR3 nucleotide sequence: TGTGCCAGTAGTATAACCCCACCGGGGACCCAGTACTTC.

This rearrangement joins TRBV4-1 to TRBJ2-5; perhaps TRBD1 as D (5 bases). Germline V gene sequence: CDR1 MGHRA, CDR2 YSYEKL. V was clipped by 1 base and J by 7 bases, with 16 bases between them. This CDR3 comprises 15 residues. CDR3 nucleotide sequence: TGCGCCAGCAGCCAAGTCCCTAGGCAGGGCGGGACCCAGTACTTC. This sequence encodes CASSQVPRQGGTQYF.

The chain combines TRBV10-3 with TRBJ2-2; the D gene is possibly TRBD1 (5 bases). CDR1 is ENHRY, CDR2 SYGVKD, per germline. This CDR3 region has 13 residues. V was shortened by 4 bases and J by 8 bases, with 11 bases between the two germline ends. This CDR3 reads CAISGRGGGELFF. CDR3 coding DNA: TGTGCCATCAGTGGAAGGGGTGGTGGGGAGCTGTTTTTT.

The count of this clone is one. This chain joins TRBV10-3 and TRBJ1-1; D unresolved. The germline gives CDR1 ENHRY, CDR2 SYGVKD. The CDR3 extends over 13 amino acids. V gave up 2 bases and J gave up 8 bases, with 12 bases separating them. This chain's CDR3 is CAISEMGDSEAFF. DNA of the CDR3: TGTGCCATCAGTGAGATGGGAGACTCGGAAGCTTTCTTT.

The V and J genes are TRBV9 and TRBJ2-1; 7 positions match TRBD2. Germline loops: CDR1 SGDLS, CDR2 YYNGEE. The J segment lost 8 bases and the V segment lost 3 bases, leaving 8 bases of the junction unmatched. CDR3 size: 14 residues. The DNA for the CDR3 is TGTGCCAGCAGCGAGACGGGCGGGAGCTATGAGCAGTTCTTC. This translates into CASSETGGSYEQFF.

V and J are TRBV4-1 and TRBJ1-5, with 7 bases matching TRBD1. Looked up from germline, CDR1 is MGHRA and CDR2 is YSYEKL. This CDR3 has 16 amino acids. J was trimmed by 2 bases and V by 0 bases; bases with no gene match: 4. CDR3 DNA: TGCGCCAGCAGCCAAGAGGTTCAGGGGGGCAATCAGCCCCAGCATTTT. Translating it yields CASSQEVQGGNQPQHF.

The CDR3 DNA follows: TGTGCCAGCAGCTTACAGGGGTGGGGCACAGATACGCAGTATTTT. Translated: CASSLQGWGTDTQYF. This chain joins TRBV7-2 and TRBJ2-3, with TRBD1 as a possible D gene (6 bases). Trimming stripped 2 bases from V and 1 base from J, with 10 bases between. The CDR3 has 15 amino acids. The germline CDR1 and CDR2 sequences are SGHTA and FQGNSA.

V usage is TRBV5-1 and J usage is TRBJ1-1; perhaps TRBD1 as D (5 bases). This CDR3 has 15 residues. Per the germline V gene, CDR1 is SGHRS and CDR2 is YFSETQ. Trimming took 4 bases from V and 0 from J, leaving 13 bases between them. The CDR3 bases are TGCGCCAGCAGCCCGATGGGGGGAGTGAACACTGAAGCTTTCTTT. Its translation is CASSPMGGVNTEAFF.

The chain has TRBV19 and TRBJ2-5; the D gene is possibly TRBD2 (6 bases). V gave up 2 bases and J gave up 0 bases, with 13 bases separating them. This CDR3 is built from 16 residues. The germline V gene has CDR1 LNHDA and CDR2 SQIVND (reference sequence). For the CDR3, the DNA is TGTGCCAGTAGTATAAGGGAGGAACGACACCAAGAGACCCAGTACTTC. Residues: CASSIREERHQETQYF.

This chain connects TRBV5-4 to TRBJ1-2; D is possibly TRBD1 (5 bases). The CDR3 sequence is 15 residues long. Germline CDR1 and CDR2: SGHNT and YYREEE (reference sequence). V lost 1 base to trimming and J lost 7 bases, with 17 bases between them. The CDR3 loop reads CASSLIGSTGGGYTF. The CDR3 DNA is TGTGCCAGCAGCTTGATCGGCAGCACCGGGGGTGGCTACACCTTC.

This chain joins TRBV4-2 and TRBJ2-7; 9 positions agree with TRBD2. Trimming took 6 bases from V and 1 from J; bases not matched to a gene: 7. Germline V lookup: CDR1 LGHNA, CDR2 YNFKEQ. This CDR3 is built from 15 residues. The CDR3 protein is CASREIAGESYEQYF. CDR3 coding DNA: TGTGCCAGCAGGGAGATAGCGGGAGAGTCCTACGAGCAGTACTTC.

The CDR3 coding sequence is TGTGCCAGCAGGGAAACAGGGGGGACTGAAGCTTTCTTT. Amino acid sequence: CASRETGGTEAFF. The rearrangement joins TRBV7-2 to TRBJ1-1, with 8 bases aligning to TRBD1. Per germline, CDR1 SGHTA and CDR2 FQGNSA. This CDR3 is 13 amino acids long. The junction had 5 bases not matched to a gene; V was cut back by 6 bases and J by 5 bases.

The chain links TRBV6-6 to TRBJ1-3, with 7 bases that match TRBD1. The germline V gene encodes CDR1 MNHNY and CDR2 SVGAGI (reference sequence). Trimming at V came to 5 bases and at J to 2 bases, leaving 9 bases not matched to a gene. The CDR3 is made up of 16 amino acids. CDR3 loop: CASSARQGTAGNTIYF. In DNA form, the CDR3 reads TGTGCCAGCAGTGCCCGACAGGGAACGGCTGGAAACACCATATATTTT.